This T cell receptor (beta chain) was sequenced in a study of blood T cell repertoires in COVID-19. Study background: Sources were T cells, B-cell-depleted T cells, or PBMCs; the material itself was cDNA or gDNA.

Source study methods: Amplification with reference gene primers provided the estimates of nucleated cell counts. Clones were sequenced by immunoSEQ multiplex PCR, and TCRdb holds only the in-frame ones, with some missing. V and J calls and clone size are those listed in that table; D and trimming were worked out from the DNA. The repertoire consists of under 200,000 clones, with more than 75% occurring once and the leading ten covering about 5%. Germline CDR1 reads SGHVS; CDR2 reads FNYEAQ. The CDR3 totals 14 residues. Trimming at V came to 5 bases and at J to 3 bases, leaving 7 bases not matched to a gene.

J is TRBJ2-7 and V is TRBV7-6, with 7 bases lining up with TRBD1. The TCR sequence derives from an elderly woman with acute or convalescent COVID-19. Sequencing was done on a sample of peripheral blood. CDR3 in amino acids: CASSPRTGYYEQYF. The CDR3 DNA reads TGTGCCAGCAGCCCCCGGACAGGCTACTACGAGCAGTACTTC.